This TCR beta chain was sequenced during a study of shared clonotypes between healthy human individuals. Looking at the study overall: Sampling drew on donors who were two women and a few men aged 18 to 49. Per donor, three plates held CD4 naive cells, three held CD4 memory, two held CD8 naive and one held CD8 memory.

Repertoires were generated with immunoSEQ multiplex PCR, while TCRdb's copy carries only in-frame clones and drops some. Of a few million clones detected, approximately 90% appear once; the ten largest clones hold around 0.35%. J was trimmed by 1 base and V by 2 bases; bases with no gene match: 13. CDR1 MNHNS and CDR2 SASEGT come from the germline V gene. The CDR3 runs to 20 residues. The material sequenced was naive CD4+ T cells from PBMCs. As for subset: CD45RA+ positively selected. The V and J genes are TRBV6-1 and TRBJ2-1; 11 bases agree with TRBD2. This clonotype was sampled from a man aged 18 to 29 in good health. Some clones in this sample may be carry-over from other donors' samples. The CDR3, as DNA: TGTGCCAGCAGTGAATATTGGGTTCTAGCGGGGGGCGGGTCCTACAATGAGCAGTTCTTC. Translating it yields CASSEYWVLAGGGSYNEQFF.